Below, 11 T cell receptor beta chains from the same sample are listed, as sequenced in a study of graft-versus-host responses after intestinal transplantation. Which antigens these TCRs recognize remains unknown. Assay used: immunoSEQ multiplex PCR; TCRdb lists only in-frame clones, some missing. The sample lists tens of thousands of clones, approximately 84% occurring once. Here the sequenced sample was unstimulated CD4+ T cells sorted from spleen or lymph node cells, taken before transplant. These TCRs come from a human donor who was the organ donor for an intestinal transplant.

This clone was seen more than once but under ten times. The chain employs TRBV5-4 and TRBJ2-3, with 7 positions matching TRBD2. With 4 bases clipped from V and 0 bases from J, the junction kept 5 bases outside the gene matches. CDR3 length: 15 amino acids. Per the germline V gene, CDR1 is SGHNT and CDR2 is YYREEE (reference sequence). As DNA, the CDR3 is TGTGCCAGCAGCGACCAGCGGGGAAGCACAGATACGCAGTATTTT. Encoded protein: CASSDQRGSTDTQYF.

V gene TRBV6-1 combines with J gene TRBJ1-2; D not resolved. V gave up 4 bases and J gave up 8 bases, with 11 bases separating them. The CDR3 totals 12 residues. The germline V gene encodes CDR1 MNHNS and CDR2 SASEGT. The CDR3 protein is CASSGRVDGYTF. As DNA, the CDR3 is TGTGCCAGCAGTGGGAGGGTTGACGGCTACACCTTC.

Here the CDR3 DNA reads TGCGCCAGCAGCGCCCAGGGCCCAGATACGCAGTATTTT. Translating it yields CASSAQGPDTQYF. This chain uses TRBV5-1 with TRBJ2-3; weak D call: TRBD1 (5 bases). This CDR3 region has 13 residues. From germline, CDR1 is SGHRS and CDR2 YFSETQ. V lost 4 bases, J lost 4 bases, and 10 bases lay in between.

This clone was seen a single time. The chain couples TRBV2 to TRBJ1-1; the match to TRBD1 covers 8 bases. Germline V gives CDR1 SNHLY, CDR2 FYNNEI. The junction had 2 bases not matched to a gene; V was cut back by 11 bases and J by 0 bases. CDR3 size: 12 residues. The CDR3: CAGQGMNTEAFF. Written as DNA, the CDR3 is TGTGCCGGACAGGGAATGAACACTGAAGCTTTCTTT. Using reference TRBV2 and TRBJ1-1 for the parts outside the CDR3, the full variable domain is EPEVTQTPSHQVTQMGQEVILRCVPISNHLYFYWYRQILGQKVEFLVSFYNNEISEKSEIFDDQFSVERPDGSNFTLKIRSTKLEDSAMYFCAGQGMNTEAFFGQGTRLTVV.

The rearrangement uses TRBV6-6 and TRBJ1-2; maybe TRBD1 (5 bases). V was clipped by 2 bases and J by 0 bases, with 10 bases between them. The germline V gene encodes CDR1 MNHNY and CDR2 SVGAGI (reference sequence). This CDR3 spans 15 amino acids. The CDR3, as DNA: TGTGCCAGCAGTTACCTACAGGAACCTAACTATGGCTACACCTTC. Translating gives CASSYLQEPNYGYTF.

The V and J genes are TRBV9 and TRBJ1-1, with D perhaps matching TRBD1 (6 bases). Germline CDR1 is SGDLS and CDR2 is YYNGEE. The CDR3 spans 15 residues. V was trimmed by 2 bases and J by 4 bases, leaving 15 bases between them. This CDR3 is CASSVGANYATEAFF. In DNA form, the CDR3 reads TGTGCCAGCAGCGTGGGGGCCAATTACGCCACTGAAGCTTTCTTT.

About this clone: The germline gene is not matched at one end of the junction; a read error may be the cause. V usage is TRBV2 and J usage is TRBJ2-2; 9 positions match TRBD2. The germline gives CDR1 SNHLY, CDR2 FYNNEI. The CDR3 totals 15 residues. CDR3 in DNA: TGTGCCACCCGCGGGAGGGGCAGGAACACCGGGGAGCTGCTTTTT. This sequence encodes CATRGRGRNTGELLF.

This clone was seen a handful of times. This chain connects TRBV10-1 to TRBJ1-1, with 7 bases lining up with TRBD1. Germline V gene data show CDR1 as WNHNN and CDR2 as SYGVQD (reference sequence). The junction had 13 bases not matched to a gene; V was cut back by 7 bases and J by 8 bases. This CDR3 has 14 amino acids. The CDR3 bases are TGCGCCAGCACAAGGGGACAGCGGACTGCAGAAGCTTTCTTT. It encodes CASTRGQRTAEAFF.

The V call is TRBV28, the J call TRBJ1-2; D not resolved. This CDR3 comprises 14 residues. Germline V lookup: CDR1 MDHEN, CDR2 SYDVKM. V lost 4 bases and J lost 2, with 11 bases in between. The CDR3 nucleotides are TGTGCCAGCAGTTCCTGGGCCTCAAACTATGGCTACACCTTC. This translates into CASSSWASNYGYTF.

The chain combines TRBV7-2 with TRBJ2-2; D possibly corresponds to TRBD1 (6 bases). This CDR3 is built from 15 residues. Trimming stripped 7 bases from V and 4 bases from J, with 16 bases between. In germline, CDR1 is SGHTA, CDR2 FQGNSA. The CDR3 loop is CASNEGRGSTGELFF. Here the CDR3 DNA reads TGTGCCAGCAACGAGGGCAGGGGTTCCACCGGGGAGCTGTTTTTT.

V usage is TRBV15 and J usage is TRBJ2-5, with 10 bases identical to TRBD2. The CDR3 totals 16 residues. Germline values: CDR1 LNHNV, CDR2 YYDKDF (reference sequence). Trimming removed 3 bases from V and 5 bases from J; junction bases left unmatched: 9. DNA for the CDR3: TGTGCCACCAGCAGCGGCCTAGCGGGGGCGGGGGAGACCCAGTACTTC. This codes for CATSSGLAGAGETQYF.